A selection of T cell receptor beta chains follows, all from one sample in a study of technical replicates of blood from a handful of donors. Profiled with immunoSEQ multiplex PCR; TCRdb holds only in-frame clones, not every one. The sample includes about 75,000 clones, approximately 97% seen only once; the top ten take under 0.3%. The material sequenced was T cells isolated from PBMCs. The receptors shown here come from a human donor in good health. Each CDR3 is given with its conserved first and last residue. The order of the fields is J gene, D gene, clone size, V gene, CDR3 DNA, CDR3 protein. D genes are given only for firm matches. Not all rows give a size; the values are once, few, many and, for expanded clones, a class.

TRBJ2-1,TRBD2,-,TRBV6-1,TGTGCCAGTAGGGCGACTAGCGGGAACAATGAGCAGTTCTTC,CASRATSGNNEQFF
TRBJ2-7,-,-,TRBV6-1,TGTGCCAGCAGGGTCGGGAGCGATAGCTCCTACGAGCAGTACTTC,CASRVGSDSSYEQYF
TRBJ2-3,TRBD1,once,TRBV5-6,TGTGCCAGCAGCCCAAGGACAGGGGGCTTCCACAGCACAGATACGCAGTATTTT,CASSPRTGGFHSTDTQYF
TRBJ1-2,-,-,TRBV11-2,TGTGCCAGCAGCTTAGGCGGGGTCTTTGGCTACACCTTC,CASSLGGVFGYTF
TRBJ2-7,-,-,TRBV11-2,TGTGCCAGCAGTTTGAGTCCAGGGACTGACGAGCAGTACTTC,CASSLSPGTDEQYF
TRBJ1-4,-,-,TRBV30,TGTGCCTGGAGTGCCCCGAGGGAACTGTTTTTT,CAWSAPRELFF
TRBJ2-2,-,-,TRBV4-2,TGTGCCAGCAGCCAAGATCTGCTATCCGGGGAGCTGTTTTTT,CASSQDLLSGELFF
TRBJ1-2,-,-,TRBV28,TGTGCCACCGACACCGCTGGCATTGGGGGGATCCACTATGGCTACACCTTC,CATDTAGIGGIHYGYTF
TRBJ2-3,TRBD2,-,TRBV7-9,TGTGCCAGCAGCTATGAGTTTGCGGGGGGGACAGATACGCAGTATTTT,CASSYEFAGGTDTQYF
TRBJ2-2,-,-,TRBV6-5,TGTGCCAGCAGTGAGATGGGGGAGCTGTTTTTT,CASSEMGELFF
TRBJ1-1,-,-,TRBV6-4,TGTGCCAGCAGTGAGGACAAGAACACTGAAGCTTTCTTT,CASSEDKNTEAFF
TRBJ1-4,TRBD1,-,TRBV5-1,TGCGCCAGCAGCGTGGGACAGGCTAATGAAAAACTGTTTTTT,CASSVGQANEKLFF
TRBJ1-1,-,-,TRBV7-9,TGTGCCAGCAGGGCAGGGGAAAGGGGCACTGAAGCTTTCTTT,CASRAGERGTEAFF
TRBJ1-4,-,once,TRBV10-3,TGTGCCATCACTTCACGGTTTAATGAAAAACTGTTTTTT,CAITSRFNEKLFF
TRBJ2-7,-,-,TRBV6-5,TGTGCCAGCAGCCCGACAGGAATCTACGAGCAGTACTTC,CASSPTGIYEQYF
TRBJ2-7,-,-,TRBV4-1,TGCGCCAGCAGCCATGGACTGGGCGTAGGTTACGAGCAGTACTTC,CASSHGLGVGYEQYF
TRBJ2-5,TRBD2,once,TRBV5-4,TGTGCCAGCAGCTTTAATCTAGCGGGAGTCGAGACCCAGTACTTC,CASSFNLAGVETQYF
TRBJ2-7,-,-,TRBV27,TGTGCCAGCAGTTTCTGGGGGCACGAGCAGTACTTC,CASSFWGHEQYF
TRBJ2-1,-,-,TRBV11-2,TGTGCCAGCAGCTTTTGGAGGGCGACCAATGAGCAGTTCTTC,CASSFWRATNEQFF
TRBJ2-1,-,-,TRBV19,TGTGCCAGTAGTCTCCGGTCGGGGGTGGGTGAGCAGTTCTTC,CASSLRSGVGEQFF
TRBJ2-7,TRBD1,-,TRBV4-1,TGCGCCAGCAGCCAAGACTCGGGACAGGGGTGGAGGGAGCAGTACTTC,CASSQDSGQGWREQYF
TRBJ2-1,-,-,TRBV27,TGTGCCAGCAGTTTAAAGAGCTCCTACAATGAGCAGTTCTTC,CASSLKSSYNEQFF
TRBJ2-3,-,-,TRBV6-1,TGTGCCAGCAGTCCAAGGCAGGGGGATACGCAGTATTTT,CASSPRQGDTQYF
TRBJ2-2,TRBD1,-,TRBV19,TGTGCCAGTAGTCTCCCCGGGGGACAGGGGGCGCCCACCGGGGAGCTGTTTTTT,CASSLPGGQGAPTGELFF
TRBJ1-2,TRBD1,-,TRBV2,TGTGCCAGCAGTGGTGGACAGGGCTATGGCTACACCTTC,CASSGGQGYGYTF
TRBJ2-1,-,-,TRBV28,TGTGCCAGCTGTCCAGGGGGGAATGAGCAGTTCTTC,CASCPGGNEQFF
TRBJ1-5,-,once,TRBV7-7,TGTGCCAGCAGCCTCCCACAAAGTGGCAGGCATAATCAGCCCCAGCATTTT,CASSLPQSGRHNQPQHF
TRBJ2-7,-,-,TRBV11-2,TGTGCCGGTGGGGGCTTAAGCTCCTACGAGCAGTACTTC,CAGGGLSSYEQYF
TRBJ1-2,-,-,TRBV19,TGTGCCAGTAGTCAAGACAGGCTAAACTATGGCTACACCTTC,CASSQDRLNYGYTF
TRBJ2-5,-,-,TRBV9,TGTGCCAGCAGCGTAGAGGCCTTATCGCGGGAGACCCAGTACTTC,CASSVEALSRETQYF
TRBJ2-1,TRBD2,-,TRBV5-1,TGCGCCAGCAGTGAAGGACTAGCGGATTACAATGAGCAGTTCTTC,CASSEGLADYNEQFF